One T cell receptor (beta chain) is described in this entry. Its specificity is unknown. The time point was: recipient sample about 28 days before transplant, after cytoreduction. Germline loops: CDR1 SGHTA, CDR2 FQGNSA. The CDR3 extends over 13 amino acids. Trimming left V 0 bases short and J 3 bases short, with 4 bases between. The assay was immunoSEQ multiplex PCR, and TCRdb's table has in-frame clones only and misses some. This sample yields about 20,000 clones, of which 90% are seen a single time; around 3.4% belongs to the top ten. This specimen belongs to a study of T cell clonotyping in hematopoietic cell transplantation. Whole-study results and caveats: No sorting was done, leaving CD4 and CD8 contributions mixed.

V and J are TRBV7-2 and TRBJ2-3, with D unclear. This TCR was recovered from a man between 18 and 29 years old with biphenotypic leukemia. Some clones in this sample may be carry-over from other donors' samples. The source was peripheral blood mononuclear cells, collected before stem cell transplant. The CDR3: CASSLARTDTQYF. CDR3 DNA sequence: TGTGCCAGCAGCTTAGCAAGAACAGATACGCAGTATTTT.